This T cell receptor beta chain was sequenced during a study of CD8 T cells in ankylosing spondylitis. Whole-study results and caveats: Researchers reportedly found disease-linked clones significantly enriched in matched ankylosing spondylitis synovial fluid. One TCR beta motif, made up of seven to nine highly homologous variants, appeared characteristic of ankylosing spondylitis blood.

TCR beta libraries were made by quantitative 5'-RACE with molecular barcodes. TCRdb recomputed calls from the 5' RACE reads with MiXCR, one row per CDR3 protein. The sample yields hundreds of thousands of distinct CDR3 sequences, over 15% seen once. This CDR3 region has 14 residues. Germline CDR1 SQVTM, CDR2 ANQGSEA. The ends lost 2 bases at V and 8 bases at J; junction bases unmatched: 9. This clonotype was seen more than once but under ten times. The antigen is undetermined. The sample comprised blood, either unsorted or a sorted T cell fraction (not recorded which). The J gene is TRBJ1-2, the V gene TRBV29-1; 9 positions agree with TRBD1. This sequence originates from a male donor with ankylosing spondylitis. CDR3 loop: CSVELLGTGNGYTF. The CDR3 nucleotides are TGCAGCGTTGAACTTTTAGGGACAGGGAACGGCTACACCTTC.